This TCR beta chain emerged from a study of cytomegalovirus exposure and HLA in healthy donors. Points on this clone: The antigen is not known.

The PCR had 60 Vbeta and 13 Jbeta primers. The assay was immunoSEQ multiplex PCR, and TCRdb's table has in-frame clones only and misses some. The table lists more than 100,000 clones, approximately 60% of them singletons. General study findings and limits: Later on, an analysis found that several of the most significant clusters appeared to be linked to common viral pathogens, which included parvovirus B19. A later analysis reportedly found that, within productive TCRs, an Asian-associated ancestry cluster had fewer N-insertions than the mean observed across the 666 donors. Near-uniform donor sequencing depth was presumed by presence/absence analyses. Most likely, a cluster of highly shared sequence variants arose as a sequencing artifact.

The germline V gene has CDR1 WNHNN and CDR2 SYGVQD (reference sequence). The CDR3 spans 14 residues. Trimming left V 8 bases short and J 5 bases short, with 15 bases between. This TCR came from a woman between 40 and 55 years old in good health and CMV-seronegative. The chain is built from TRBV10-1 and TRBJ1-4, with D perhaps matching TRBD1 (5 bases). Sequenced input: PBMCs. This chain's CDR3 is CASPATGGNEKLFF. CDR3 DNA: TGCGCCAGCCCTGCAACGGGGGGAAATGAAAAACTGTTTTTT.